This entry is about one TCR beta chain. This sample stems from a study of technical replicates of blood from a handful of donors. The CDR3 consists of 13 residues. In germline, CDR1 is SGHRS, CDR2 YFSETQ. Trimming cost V 5 bases and J 3 bases; bases outside gene matches: 3. This table comes from immunoSEQ multiplex PCR, and its TCRdb copy is limited to in-frame clones, with some not included. The sample contains 70,000 or so clones, about 90% of which appear only once. This receptor was identified in a human donor in good health. The sequenced sample consisted of T cells isolated from PBMCs. V usage is TRBV5-1 and J usage is TRBJ2-7; 9 bases are a match to TRBD2. The CDR3 region has the DNA TGCGCCAGCAGAAGGACTAGCGACTACGAGCAGTACTTC. Amino acids: CASRRTSDYEQYF. The whole variable domain, remainder taken from reference TRBV5-1 and TRBJ2-7, is KAGVTQTPRYLIKTRGQQVTLSCSPISGHRSVSWYQQTPGQGLQFLFEYFSETQRNKGNFPGRFSGRQFSNSRSEMNVSTLELGDSALYLCASRRTSDYEQYFGPGTRLTVT.